Listed below are T cell receptor beta chains from one sample, sequenced in a study of blood T cell repertoires in COVID-19. The data were produced by immunoSEQ multiplex PCR, yet TCRdb's version contains in-frame clones alone and is incomplete. The sample records more than 250,000 clones, around 85% being singletons. The sample consisted of PBMCs or T cells enriched from blood (not recorded which). These receptors were obtained from a woman in her thirties or forties who had recovered from COVID-19. Both conserved end residues are part of each CDR3. The D gene is left open where the match is weak. Clone sizes are given selectively: once, few, many, or a class where the clone is expanded.

NA	NA	TRBV4-1	TRBJ1-1	TGCGCCAGCAGCCAGTCCGGGGTGCGGACTGAAGCTTTCTTT	CASSQSGVRTEAFF
NA	NA	TRBV7-6	TRBJ2-5	TGTGCCAGCAGCTTAGGGGCCCAGGGGACCCAGTACTTC	CASSLGAQGTQYF
NA	TRBD2	TRBV5-6	TRBJ2-7	TGTGCCAGCAGCTTGGGGCGGGAGTGGGAGCAGTACTTC	CASSLGREWEQYF
NA	NA	TRBV2	TRBJ1-1	TGTGCCAGCAGTGAGTTCGACAGTACCACTGAAGCTTTCTTT	CASSEFDSTTEAFF
NA	TRBD1	TRBV10-3	TRBJ1-5	TGTGCCATCAGTGAGTCGGAAAGGGGGCAAAGTCAGCCCCAGCATTTT	CAISESERGQSQPQHF
NA	NA	TRBV19	TRBJ2-7	TGTGCCAGTAGTAAGGCGGGAGAGGGGGACTACGAGCAGTACTTC	CASSKAGEGDYEQYF
NA	NA	TRBV5-1	TRBJ2-5	TGCGCCAGCAGCTTGGTAGTGGGCCCTGAGACCCAGTACTTC	CASSLVVGPETQYF
NA	TRBD1	TRBV23-1	TRBJ2-1	TGCGCCAGCAGTTGGACAGGGGGGATTGAGCAGTTCTTC	CASSWTGGIEQFF
once	NA	TRBV20-1	TRBJ1-5	TGCAGTGCTAGTTCTTCAGGGGCTAATGTCAATCAGCCCCAGCATTTT	CSASSSGANVNQPQHF
NA	TRBD2	TRBV4-1	TRBJ2-1	TGCGCCAGCAGCCAAGATCGAGCTAGCGGGAGGAACAGTGAGCAGTTCTTC	CASSQDRASGRNSEQFF
once	NA	TRBV7-2	TRBJ2-5	TGTGCCAGCAGCTTAGCGCGGACAGAGCAAGAGACCCAGTACTTC	CASSLARTEQETQYF
NA	NA	TRBV7-3	TRBJ1-1	TGTGCCAGCAGCTTACGCGGCATAAACACTGAAGCTTTCTTT	CASSLRGINTEAFF